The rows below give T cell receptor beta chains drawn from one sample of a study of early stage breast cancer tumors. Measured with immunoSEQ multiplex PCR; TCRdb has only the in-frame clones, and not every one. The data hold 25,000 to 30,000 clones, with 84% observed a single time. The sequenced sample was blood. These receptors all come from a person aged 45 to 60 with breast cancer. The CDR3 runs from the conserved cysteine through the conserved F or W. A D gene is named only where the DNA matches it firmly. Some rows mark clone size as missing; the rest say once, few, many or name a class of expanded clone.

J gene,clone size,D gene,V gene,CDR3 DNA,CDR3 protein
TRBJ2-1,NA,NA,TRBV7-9,TGTGCCAGCAGCTCCCGTGGGCTAGACAATGAGCAGTTCTTC,CASSSRGLDNEQFF
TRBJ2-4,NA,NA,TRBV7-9,TGTGCCAGCAGCCCGGGGGAAGCCAAAAACATTCAGTACTTC,CASSPGEAKNIQYF
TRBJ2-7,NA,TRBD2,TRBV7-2,TGTGCCAGCAGCTTAGCGCCTAGCGGAGTTCTTACCTACGAGCAGTACTTC,CASSLAPSGVLTYEQYF
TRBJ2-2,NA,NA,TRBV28,TGTGCCAGCAGTTTAGGGCGCGCCGGGGAGCTGTTTTTT,CASSLGRAGELFF
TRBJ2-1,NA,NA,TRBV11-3,TGTGCCAGCAGCTTAGGTGGATATGGGGTTTCCTACAATGAGCAGTTCTTC,CASSLGGYGVSYNEQFF
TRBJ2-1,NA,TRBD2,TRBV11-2,TGTGCCAGCACAACTCGACGAACTAGCGCTGAGCAGTTCTTC,CASTTRRTSAEQFF
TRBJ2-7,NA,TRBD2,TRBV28,TGTGCCAGCACCCCCGGGACTAGCGGGAGCTCCTACGAGCAGTACTTC,CASTPGTSGSSYEQYF
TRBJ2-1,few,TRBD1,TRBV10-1,TGCGCCAGCAGCGCCGGGACAGGGGGATGGGAGCAGTTCTTC,CASSAGTGGWEQFF
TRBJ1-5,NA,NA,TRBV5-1,TGCGCCAGCAGCGACGGGCCTTCGCCGAGCAATCAGCCCCAGCATTTT,CASSDGPSPSNQPQHF
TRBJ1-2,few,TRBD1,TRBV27,TGTGCCAGCAGTTTATCCGGGACAGGGGGTGGCTACACCTTC,CASSLSGTGGGYTF
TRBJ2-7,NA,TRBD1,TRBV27,TGTGCCAGCAGTTCCGGAACAGGGGGCTTAATCGAGCAGTACTTC,CASSSGTGGLIEQYF
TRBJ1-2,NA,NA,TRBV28,TGTGCCAGCAGTTTAAGCGGCAGGTCCTATGGCTACACCTTC,CASSLSGRSYGYTF
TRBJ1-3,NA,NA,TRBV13,TGTGCCAGCCGGGGGATCTCTGGAAACACCATATATTTT,CASRGISGNTIYF
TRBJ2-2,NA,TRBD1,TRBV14,TGTGCCAGCAGCCAAAAGACAGGGGTAGACACCGGGGAGCTGTTTTTT,CASSQKTGVDTGELFF
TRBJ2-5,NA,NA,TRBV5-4,TGTGCCAGCAGCCAATCGTGGGCGGCGCCGGACCAGTACTTC,CASSQSWAAPDQYF
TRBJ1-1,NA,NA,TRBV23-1,TGCGCCAGCAGTCAATCAGCCAGGATCACTGAAGCTTTCTTT,CASSQSARITEAFF
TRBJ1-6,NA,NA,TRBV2,TGTGCCAGCGAGGGGGGCTTATCACCCCTCCACTTT,CASEGGLSPLHF
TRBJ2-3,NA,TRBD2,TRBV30,TGTGCCTGGAGTTTTGGCAGCGGGAATTGGATAGATACGCAGTATTTT,CAWSFGSGNWIDTQYF
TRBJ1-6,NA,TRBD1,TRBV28,TGTGCCAGCAGTTCCTCGACAGGGCGCAATTCACCTCTCCACTTT,CASSSSTGRNSPLHF
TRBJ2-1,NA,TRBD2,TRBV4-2,TGTGCCAGCAGCCAAGCCGGGACTAGCGGGAGTGGGGCCTACAATGAGCAGTTCTTC,CASSQAGTSGSGAYNEQFF
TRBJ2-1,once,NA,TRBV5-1,TGCGCCAGCAGCTTAGGGTCTACAAGGGATGAGCAGTTCTTC,CASSLGSTRDEQFF
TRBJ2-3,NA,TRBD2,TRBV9,TGTGCCAGCAGCGTGTGGACTAGCGGGGGGCTGGATACGCAGTATTTT,CASSVWTSGGLDTQYF
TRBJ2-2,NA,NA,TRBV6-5,TGTGCCAGCAGTTATTATAACGGGGTGAACACCGGGGAGCTGTTTTTT,CASSYYNGVNTGELFF
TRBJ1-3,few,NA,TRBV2,TGTGCCAGCAGTGCATTGGGGAGCTCTGGAAACACCATATATTTT,CASSALGSSGNTIYF
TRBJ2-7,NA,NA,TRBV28,TGTGCCAGCCGGACCGACGGGAGCTCCTACGAGCAGTACTTC,CASRTDGSSYEQYF
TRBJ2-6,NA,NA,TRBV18,TGTGCCAGCTCACCACCAGCGGCTGGGGCCAACGTCCTGACTTTC,CASSPPAAGANVLTF
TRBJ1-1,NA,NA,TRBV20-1,TGCAGTGCTTCGGGGAACACTGAAGCTTTCTTT,CSASGNTEAFF
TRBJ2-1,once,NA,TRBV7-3,TGTGCCAGCAGCCCGGCCCCTCGGGGCCGGGCTTCGAACAATGAGCAGTTCTTC,CASSPAPRGRASNNEQFF
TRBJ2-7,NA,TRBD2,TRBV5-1,TGCGCCAGCAGCGACCTAGCGGGGGAGGACGAGCAGTACTTC,CASSDLAGEDEQYF
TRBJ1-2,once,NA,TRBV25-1,TGTGCCAGCAGTGACCCCGGGACATCTGGCTACACCTTC,CASSDPGTSGYTF
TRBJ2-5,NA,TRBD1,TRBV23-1,TGCGCCAGCAGTCAACCGGACAGGGGGGAGACCCAGTACTTC,CASSQPDRGETQYF
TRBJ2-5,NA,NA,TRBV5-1,TGCGCCAGCAGCTTGGAGGGACAGACCCAGTACTTC,CASSLEGQTQYF
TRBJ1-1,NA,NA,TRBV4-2,TGTGCCAGCAGCCAAGTTGGGGGTTCGAGCGAAGCTTTCTTT,CASSQVGGSSEAFF
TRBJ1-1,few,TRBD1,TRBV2,TGTGCCAGCGTCCGACAGGGGGTAACTGAAGCTTTCTTT,CASVRQGVTEAFF
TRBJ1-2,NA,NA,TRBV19,TGTGCCAGTAGTCCCCAGATGTATCCAAACTATGGCTACACCTTC,CASSPQMYPNYGYTF
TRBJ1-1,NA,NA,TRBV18,TGTGCCAGCTCTCTGGACACTGAAGCTTTCTTT,CASSLDTEAFF
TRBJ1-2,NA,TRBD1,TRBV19,TGTGCCAGTAGTATCGTTTGGGGTTCCTCGGGACAGAACTATGGCTACACCTTC,CASSIVWGSSGQNYGYTF
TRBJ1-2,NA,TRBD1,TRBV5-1,TGCGCCAGCAGCGATGACGGACAGGGGGGGTATGGCTACACCTTC,CASSDDGQGGYGYTF
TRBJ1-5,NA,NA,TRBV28,TGTGCCAGCAGTTTCCTTGGGACGGATCAGCCCCAGCATTTT,CASSFLGTDQPQHF
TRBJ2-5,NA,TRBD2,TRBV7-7,TGTGCCAGCAGCTCTATAGCGGGGGGTCCAAGACGACAAGAGACCCAGTACTTC,CASSSIAGGPRRQETQYF
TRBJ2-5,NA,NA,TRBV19,TGTGCCAGTAGGAAAGGGGGAGGGTTCCCCCAAGAGACCCAGTACTTC,CASRKGGGFPQETQYF
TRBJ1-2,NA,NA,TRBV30,TGTGCCTGGAGGAAACAGGGAAGGAACTATGGCTACACCTTC,CAWRKQGRNYGYTF
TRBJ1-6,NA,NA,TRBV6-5,TGTGCCAGCAGTTATTCGACCGGAGGGAATTCACCCCTCCACTTT,CASSYSTGGNSPLHF
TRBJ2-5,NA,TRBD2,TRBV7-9,TGTGCCAGCAGCTTCAGGCCTAGCGGCGAGACCCAGTACTTC,CASSFRPSGETQYF
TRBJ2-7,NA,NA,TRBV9,TGTGCCAGCAGCGTAGCTTCGGGGGCTTCCTACGAGCAGTACTTC,CASSVASGASYEQYF
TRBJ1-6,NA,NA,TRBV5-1,TGCGCCAGCAGCTTGGTTCCGGACAATAATTCACCCCTCCACTTT,CASSLVPDNNSPLHF
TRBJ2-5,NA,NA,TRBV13,TGTGCCAGCAGCTTAGAGACAGACGAGACCCAGTACTTC,CASSLETDETQYF
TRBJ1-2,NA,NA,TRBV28,TGTGCCAGCAGTGGACAACAGGAGTACGATAACTATGGCTACACCTTC,CASSGQQEYDNYGYTF
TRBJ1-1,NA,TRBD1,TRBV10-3,TGTGCCATCAGTGTAGGGGACAGGGGGACTGAAGCTTTCTTT,CAISVGDRGTEAFF
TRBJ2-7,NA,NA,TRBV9,TGTGCCAGCAGCGTGGTTTCCATGCGGTACTTC,CASSVVSMRYF
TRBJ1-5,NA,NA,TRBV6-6,TGTGCCAGCAGTTACACGGGGCTTAGTCAGCCCCAGCATTTT,CASSYTGLSQPQHF
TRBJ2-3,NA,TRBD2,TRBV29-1,TGCAGCCTACGGACTAGCGGGGGGTTAAGAGATACGCAGTATTTT,CSLRTSGGLRDTQYF
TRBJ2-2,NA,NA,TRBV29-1,TGCAGCGTTGTCTCAGGGAGTGACACCGGGGAGCTGTTTTTT,CSVVSGSDTGELFF
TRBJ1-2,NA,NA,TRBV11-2,TGTGCCAGCAGTTATGGGACGACATATGGCTACACCTTC,CASSYGTTYGYTF
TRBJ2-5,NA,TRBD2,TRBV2,TGTGCCAGTCAGGGACTAGCGGGGGAGACCCAGTACTTC,CASQGLAGETQYF
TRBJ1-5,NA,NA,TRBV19,TGTGCCAGTAGTGTTATGGCAGGGAATCAGCCCCAGCATTTT,CASSVMAGNQPQHF
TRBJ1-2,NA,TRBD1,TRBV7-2,TGTGCCAGCAGCGCAGGGGGCGCTGGCTATGGCTACACCTTC,CASSAGGAGYGYTF